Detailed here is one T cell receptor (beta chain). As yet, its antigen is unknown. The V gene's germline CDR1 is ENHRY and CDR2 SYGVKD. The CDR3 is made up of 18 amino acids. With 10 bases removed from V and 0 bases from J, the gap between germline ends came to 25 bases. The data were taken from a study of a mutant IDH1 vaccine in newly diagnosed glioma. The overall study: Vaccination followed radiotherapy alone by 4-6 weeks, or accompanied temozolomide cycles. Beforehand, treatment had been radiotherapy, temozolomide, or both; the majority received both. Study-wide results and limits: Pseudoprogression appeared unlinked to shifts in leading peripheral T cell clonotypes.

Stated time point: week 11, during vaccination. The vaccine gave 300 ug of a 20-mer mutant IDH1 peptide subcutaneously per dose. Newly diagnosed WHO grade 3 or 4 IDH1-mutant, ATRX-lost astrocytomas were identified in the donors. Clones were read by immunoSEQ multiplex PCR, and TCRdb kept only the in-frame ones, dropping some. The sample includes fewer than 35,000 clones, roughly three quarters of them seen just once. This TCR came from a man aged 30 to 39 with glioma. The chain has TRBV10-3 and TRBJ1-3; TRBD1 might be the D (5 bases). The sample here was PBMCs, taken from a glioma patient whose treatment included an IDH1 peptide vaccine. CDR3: CATYDGPGRGNSGNTIYF. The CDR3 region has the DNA TGTGCCACCTATGATGGGCCGGGACGAGGGAACTCTGGAAACACCATATATTTT.